The 2 T cell receptor beta chains given below trace back to one sample, sequenced in a study of identical twins' blood T cells. MiXCR was run by TCRdb on the 5' RACE reads, yielding one entry per CDR3 protein. The sample has 350,000 to 400,000 distinct CDR3 sequences; approximately 30% are singletons. Sequencing was done on a sample of PBMCs. Receptor source: a woman between 18 and 55 years old in good health.

This clonotype has a handful of counts. This rearrangement joins TRBV20-1 to TRBJ2-3; 8 bases are a match to TRBD2. This CDR3 has 15 residues. The junction had 11 bases not matched to a gene; V was cut back by 8 bases and J by 1 base. Germline V gene data show CDR1 as DFQATT and CDR2 as SNEGSKA (reference sequence). Here the CDR3 DNA reads TGCAGTACCCCGGCTGTAGCGGGACGCACAGATACGCAGTATTTT. This translates into CSTPAVAGRTDTQYF.

The table lists this clonotype with a few counts. The CDR3 protein is CSARGVGTEAFF. The CDR3 nucleotides are TGCAGTGCTAGAGGGGTCGGCACTGAAGCTTTCTTT. This chain links TRBV20-1 with TRBJ1-1; no definite D call. V was trimmed by 1 base and J by 4 bases, leaving 7 bases between them. The CDR3 runs 12 residues. Germline-derived CDR1 and CDR2 are DFQATT and SNEGSKA (reference sequence).